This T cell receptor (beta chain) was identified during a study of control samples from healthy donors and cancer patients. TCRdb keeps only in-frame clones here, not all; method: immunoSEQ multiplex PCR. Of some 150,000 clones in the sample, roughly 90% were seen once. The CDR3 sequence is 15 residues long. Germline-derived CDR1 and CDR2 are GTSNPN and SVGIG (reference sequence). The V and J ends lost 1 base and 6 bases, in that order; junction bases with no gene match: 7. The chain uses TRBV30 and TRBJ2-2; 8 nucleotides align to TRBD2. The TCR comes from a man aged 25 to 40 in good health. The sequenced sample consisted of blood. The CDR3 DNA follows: TGTGCCTGGAGTGCGTCGCTAGCGGGTCCCGGGGAGCTGTTTTTT. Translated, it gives CAWSASLAGPGELFF.